Listed below are T cell receptor beta chains from one sample, sequenced in a study of T cell responses to AZD1222 COVID-19 vaccine. The protocol was immunoSEQ multiplex PCR, while the TCRdb copy is restricted to in-frame clones and leaves out a portion. In the table there are 90,000 to 120,000 clones, 92% of which are singletons. The source was peripheral blood, collected on day 0 of AZD1222 vaccination. Receptors originate from an adult in good health. Each CDR3 is given with its conserved first and last residue. Each record gives: V gene, J gene, clone size, CDR3 length, D gene, CDR3 DNA, CDR3 protein. D genes are given only for firm matches. Clone size is given for some rows only: seen once, a few or many times, or a class if the clone is expanded.

TRBV4-2	TRBJ1-4	NA	15	TRBD1	TGTGCCAGCAGGTTCTCAGGGACAGGGGATGAAAAACTGTTTTTT	CASRFSGTGDEKLFF
TRBV7-2	TRBJ1-2	NA	13	NA	TGTGCCAGCAGCTTTGGGACGGTCCCTGGCTACACCTTC	CASSFGTVPGYTF
TRBV7-3	TRBJ1-5	once	17	NA	TGTGCCAGCAGCCCTCTCTGGACACCCGGGGGCAATCAGCCCCAGCATTTT	CASSPLWTPGGNQPQHF
TRBV6-6	TRBJ2-5	NA	14	NA	TGTGCCAGCAGTTACTCGAAGTCGTGGGAGACCCAGTACTTC	CASSYSKSWETQYF
TRBV27	TRBJ1-1	NA	16	NA	TGTGCCAGCAGTAACACGCCCCAGGGCGTGTACACTGAAGCTTTCTTT	CASSNTPQGVYTEAFF
TRBV18	TRBJ1-6	NA	15	TRBD1	TGTGCCAGCTCACCACCGGGACAGGGGAATTCACCCCTCCACTTT	CASSPPGQGNSPLHF
TRBV28	TRBJ2-1	NA	14	NA	TGTGCCAGCGACAAGAGCGGGATCAGGGGTGAGCAGTTCTTC	CASDKSGIRGEQFF
TRBV7-9	TRBJ1-1	NA	14	NA	TGTGCCAGCAGCTCCGGGACCGCGAACACTGAAGCTTTCTTT	CASSSGTANTEAFF
TRBV6-1	TRBJ2-7	NA	15	TRBD2	TGTGCCAGCAGGGAAGGACTAGCTCCGTCCTACGAGCAGTACTTC	CASREGLAPSYEQYF
TRBV11-3	TRBJ2-5	NA	18	TRBD1	TGTGCCAGCAGCTCTCGACAGGGGGACTTCTCTACCCAAGAGACCCAGTACTTC	CASSSRQGDFSTQETQYF